This T cell receptor (beta chain) was captured by sequencing in a study of identical twins. TCRdb reprocessed the 5' RACE reads via MiXCR and lists one record per CDR3 protein. The profile shows approximately 550,000 distinct CDR3 sequences, 20% to 25% of them singletons. This clonotype was detected ten times or more. This CDR3 is 11 amino acids long. V was pared by 6 bases and J by 7 bases, with 10 bases between. Germline lookup yields CDR1 SGHRS and CDR2 YFSETQ. This sample also belongs to another study, concerning yellow fever vaccine responses in identical twins.

The receptor comes from a woman aged 18 to 35 in good health. V usage is TRBV5-1 and J usage is TRBJ1-1, with D perhaps TRBD1 (5 bases). Sequencing input: CD4+ T cells sorted from blood. The CDR3 region has the DNA TGCGCCAGCACCCTGGGGGGTGAAGCTTTCTTT. It is translated as CASTLGGEAFF.